This T cell receptor beta chain was recovered during a study of Tregs in tolerant kidney transplant recipients. CD4+CD25+CD127- Tregs, CD4+CD25- non-Tregs, CD4 and CD8 cells were sorted. CDR3 length: 12 residues. The V gene's germline CDR1 is SGHKS and CDR2 YYEKEE (reference sequence). Trimming took off 2 bases at V and 7 bases at J, with 7 bases between the two ends. Sequencing used immunoSEQ multiplex PCR; TCRdb keeps in-frame clones, though not all of them. The sample has tens of thousands of clones; 84% are singletons. V gene TRBV5-5 combines with J gene TRBJ2-1; D unclear. The specimen sequenced was CD4+ T cells from blood. The receptor was isolated from a human donor in good health. The CDR3 sequence is CASSFSLNEQFF. In nucleotides, the CDR3 is TGTGCCAGCAGCTTTTCGCTAAATGAGCAGTTCTTC. Variable domain in full (rest from reference TRBV5-5 and TRBJ2-1): DAGVTQSPTHLIKTRGQQVTLRCSPISGHKSVSWYQQVLGQGPQFIFQYYEKEERGRGNFPDRFSARQFPNYSSELNVNALLLGDSALYLCASSFSLNEQFFGPGTRLTVL.